This T cell receptor (beta chain) was sequenced for a study of Ad26.COV2.S vaccination and SARS-CoV-2 variants. Study observations and caveats: Measures of TCR breadth and depth may have fallen short of total T cell responses.

With regard to this clone: What it binds is unknown.

Treatment of the sample: approximately 18 received Ad26.COV2.S at low or high dose, single or two shots; about 5 received placebo; per-sample allocation not given. The samples date from day 63 after the first vaccine or placebo injection. TCRdb's copy holds only in-frame clones and misses some; the assay was immunoSEQ multiplex PCR. The sample has approximately 350,000 clones, roughly 84% seen once. V lost 5 bases and J lost 8, with 19 bases in between. Germline lookup yields CDR1 SGHTA and CDR2 FQGNSA. The CDR3 covers 15 residues. Sequenced material: peripheral blood, taken in a trial of Ad26.COV2.S vaccine versus placebo. V usage is TRBV7-2 and J usage is TRBJ1-3, with D hard to call. This clonotype was sampled from a person aged 18 to 65 who received the Ad26.COV2.S COVID-19 vaccine or a placebo. The CDR3 DNA follows: TGTGCCAGCAGCCCGCGGCGGAGAACTGGTGACACCATATATTTT. Translated: CASSPRRRTGDTIYF.